This T cell receptor beta chain was obtained from a study of shared clonotypes between healthy human individuals (TCRdb year 2020). Some background on the complete study: A couple of women and three men aged 18 to 49 years were included in the cohort. Per donor, three plates each were used for CD4 naive and CD4 memory, two for CD8 naive, and one for CD8 memory. Blood TCR repertoires of four to six healthy adults were deeply sequenced to estimate repertoire size and the extent of clonotype sharing between individuals. To increase sequencing depth and limit assay-specific biases, different laboratories used diverse techniques to prepare libraries and sequence TCR repertoires. Per donor, leukapheresis produced somewhere between about 0.94 and 9.5 billion PBMCs.

As to this clone: No antigen is known for it. Qualities for individual bases were not recorded, and no much larger clone is one base off.

Broader findings and caveats from the paper: Only blood was sampled, and tissue TCR repertoires likely differ from those in blood. Approximately 5% of naive CD4, 3.5% of naive CD8, roughly 2.4% of memory CD4, and approximately 0.4% of memory CD8 clonotypes were shared across several donors. Even with the large sequencing depth, rarefaction of the sorted-subset datasets indicated that sequencing was incomplete. Larger estimated clonotype richness was generally found for naive subsets than for memory subsets. Compared with non-shared clonotypes, clonotypes shared by all four sorted-subset donors had higher generation probabilities. The genetic and exposure-history diversity represented was limited by the small number of donors. Based on pairwise subsampling, the degree of clonotype sharing among donors was expected to be affected by sequencing depth.

TCR CDR3 regions were amplified from genomic DNA by multiplex PCR using the deep immunoSEQ assay. Extracted genomic DNA from each cell subset was distributed evenly across all wells of several immunoSEQ 96-well plates, and each plate was treated as a replicate. For sorted subsets, about 0.2 ug genomic DNA, equal to 25,000 to 35,000 T cell genomes, was loaded into each replicate PCR. Purified libraries were quantified with a Qubit 3.0 fluorometer, sized on a Bioanalyzer 2100, and re-quantified with the KAPA Library Quantification kit. Each immunoSEQ 96-well plate was sequenced on its own single-read 150-cycle Illumina NextSeq 550 flow cell. As for the authors' bioinformatics: Because the immunoSEQ output held only junctional sequences and lacked quality scores, the filtering could not match the filtering applied to full-length reads. To assign V/J genes and CDR3, sequences were annotated using PyIR, a Python wrapper for IgBLAST v1.9, with IMGT germline references. Any read was removed if the V/J assignment was weak (E-value above 1e-6), the CDR3 was missing, or the read contained stop codons, out-of-frame junctions, or ambiguous translated residues. V3J clonotypes were defined as sequences sharing the same inferred V gene, J gene, and CDR3 amino acid sequence. Percentage overlap between repertoires was computed as shared unique clonotypes divided by the size of the smaller repertoire. Richness of each repertoire was evaluated using RTK rarefaction, the Chao1 estimator, and Recon v2.1 estimates of unobserved clonotypes. OLGA was used to compute generation probabilities for all TCRbeta clonotypes that the gDNA method yielded from a handful of donors. This immuneACCESS table, as held by TCRdb, lists in-frame sequences with V and J called but not all clones. Of the missing ones, under half trace to an unresolved V gene in checked studies; the others have no known cause. V, J and clone size reflect that table, while D and trimming were determined from the DNA. The sample has roughly 700,000 clones on record, under 80% of them singletons. The ten largest make up less than 2% of the sample.

Healthy HIV-negative adults with no recently reported acute infections or vaccinations were included as donors. Every donor was a Caucasian adult living in Nashville, Tennessee, USA. CD4+ T cells were enriched by magnetic negative selection, after which naive cells were positively selected on CD45RA and the negative fraction was taken as the memory subset. After blood collection by leukapheresis, PBMCs were isolated using Ficoll-Histopaque density gradient centrifugation and then cryopreserved in the vapor phase of liquid nitrogen. Analytical flow cytometry was used to check the purity and quantity of every magnetically sorted T cell population. Genomic DNA was isolated from every sorted fraction and measured by UV absorbance on a Nanodrop 2000c. The germline V gene (reference sequence) yields LNHDA for CDR1 and SQIVND for CDR2. The CDR3 goes from the cysteine to the phenylalanine over 16 residues. Just CDR3 DNA is preserved here, 48 bases in frame from base 1. At the junction V is shortened by 6 bases and J by 5 bases, with 20 bases in between.

The sample consisted of memory CD4+ T cells sorted from blood. The cell subset or site label corresponds to: CD45RA-negative fraction. This chain is built from TRBV19 and TRBJ2-1; D gene: possibly TRBD2, on 6 matching bases. The sequence derives from a woman between 25 and 40 years old in good health. The CDR3 in this case is CASRGLRWGLHNEQFF. The DNA sequence reads TGTGCCAGTAGGGGATTAAGGTGGGGACTCCACAATGAGCAGTTCTTC.